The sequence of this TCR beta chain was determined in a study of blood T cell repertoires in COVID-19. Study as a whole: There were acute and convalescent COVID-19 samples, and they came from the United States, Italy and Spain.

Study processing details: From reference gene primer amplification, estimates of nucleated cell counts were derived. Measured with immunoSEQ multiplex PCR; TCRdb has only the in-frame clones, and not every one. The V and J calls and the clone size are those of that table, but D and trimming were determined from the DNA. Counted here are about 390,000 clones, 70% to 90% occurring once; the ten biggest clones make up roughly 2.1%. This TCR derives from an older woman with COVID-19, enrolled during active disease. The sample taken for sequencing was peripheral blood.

The DNA for the CDR3 is TGTGCCAGCAGCGTTGGGACTACCCAAGAGACCCAGTACTTC. Translated: CASSVGTTQETQYF. The genes are TRBV9 and TRBJ2-5; 7 bases are a match to TRBD2. V lost 2 bases, J lost 1 base, and 2 bases stayed unmatched. The CDR3 contains 14 residues. Germline-derived CDR1 and CDR2 are SGDLS and YYNGEE.